What follows are 30 T cell receptor beta chains derived from one specimen sequenced in a study of shared clonotypes between healthy human individuals. Here immunoSEQ multiplex PCR was the method, and the copy in TCRdb shows in-frame clones only, minus some. The profile shows about 520,000 clones, about 78% of them singletons. The sample was PBMCs. The receptors come from a woman between 35 and 50 years old in good health. Some clones in this sample may be carry-over from other donors' samples.

CDR3 in DNA: TGTGCCAGCAGCTATGGACGGATCCAAGAGACCCAGTACTTC. Translation gives CASSYGRIQETQYF. The chain has TRBV5-6 and TRBJ2-5; no clear D. The V end was cut by 3 bases, the J end by 1 base, with 10 bases between. The CDR3 is made up of 14 amino acids. The germline V gene has CDR1 SGHDT and CDR2 YYEEEE.

This clone has only one observation. The genes are TRBV6-5 and TRBJ2-1; 8 bases map to TRBD2. CDR3 length: 14 residues. Germline V lookup: CDR1 MNHEY, CDR2 SVGAGI. V trimming: 8 bases; J trimming: 7 bases; junction bases outside the gene matches: 10. The CDR3 protein is CASGSGTVWNEQFF. The CDR3 nucleotides are TGTGCCAGCGGTAGCGGGACGGTTTGGAATGAGCAGTTCTTC.

On this clone: With only one base between it and a far larger clone, this is likely a read error. The genes are TRBV7-8 and TRBJ1-3, with D possibly matching TRBD1 (5 bases). CDR1 SGHVS and CDR2 FQNEAQ come from the germline V gene. CDR3 length equals 14 residues. In DNA form, the CDR3 reads TGTGCCAGCAGCGCGAGATTAGTAAAGGGGAAGTTACATTTT. Its protein product is CASSARLVKGKLHF.

The chain carries TRBV29-1 and TRBJ2-7; 8 bases align to TRBD1. Germline assignment: CDR1 SQVTM and CDR2 ANQGSEA. The CDR3 runs to 13 residues. V gave up 7 bases and J gave up 3 bases; unmatched junction bases: 8. The DNA for the CDR3 is TGCAGCGCCCAACCGACAGGGGACTACGAGCAGTACTTC. Amino acids: CSAQPTGDYEQYF.

For this clone: With a much larger clone just one base away, this may be a read error. This rearrangement joins TRBV30 to TRBJ1-2, with D unclear. Between the trimmed V and J ends, which lost 2 bases and 8 bases, there was a span of 15 bases. Per the germline V gene, CDR1 is GTSNPN and CDR2 is SVGIG (reference sequence). This CDR3 has 13 residues. The CDR3 here is CAWSRRETGGYTF. CDR3 coding DNA: TGTGCCTGGAGTCGGCGGGAAACCGGGGGCTACACCTTC.

As to this clone: Other DNA sequences in this specimen translate into the identical CDR3. This chain connects TRBV9 to TRBJ2-7, with a tentative D call TRBD2 (5 bases). This CDR3 has 13 amino acids. Germline V lookup: CDR1 SGDLS, CDR2 YYNGEE. Trimming removed 2 bases at V and 0 bases at J, with 6 bases between. The DNA for the CDR3 is TGTGCCAGCAGCGTCGGGGACTCCTACGAGCAGTACTTC. Translating gives CASSVGDSYEQYF.

This clone was counted at least ten times. This chain links TRBV19 with TRBJ2-1, with TRBD2 as a possible D gene (6 bases). Trimming stripped 8 bases from V and 4 bases from J, with 24 bases between. Germline assignment: CDR1 LNHDA and CDR2 SQIVND (reference sequence). The CDR3 has 17 residues. The CDR3 DNA reads as TGTGCCAGTCACCCCGATTTCTTGGAGGGGAGGTACAATGAGCAGTTCTTC. Its protein is CASHPDFLEGRYNEQFF.

The rearrangement joins TRBV18 to TRBJ1-1; D not resolved. Between the trimmed V and J ends, which lost 4 bases and 1 base, there was a span of 10 bases. The CDR3 runs 14 residues. Germline V gene sequence: CDR1 KGHSH, CDR2 LQKENI. The CDR3 DNA reads as TGTGCCAGCTCACAACCGGACGGGAACACTGAAGCTTTCTTT. Protein: CASSQPDGNTEAFF.

The rearrangement uses TRBV5-5 and TRBJ2-1; TRBD2 might be the D (5 bases). Germline V gives CDR1 SGHKS, CDR2 YYEKEE (reference sequence). CDR3 size: 12 residues. Trimming removed 3 bases from V and 16 bases from J, with 17 bases in between. The CDR3 sequence is CASSSGDWTQFF. The CDR3 coding sequence is TGTGCCAGCAGCTCTGGAGACTGGACTCAATTCTTC.

This chain uses TRBV5-1 with TRBJ2-3; 8 bases fit TRBD2. The ends lost 4 bases at V and 4 bases at J; junction bases unmatched: 8. The CDR3 contains 15 residues. CDR1 is SGHRS, CDR2 YFSETQ, per germline. CDR3 loop: CASSPKRERSDTQYF. CDR3 coding DNA: TGCGCCAGCAGCCCCAAGCGGGAGAGGTCAGATACGCAGTATTTT.

This clone has a single count. The gene calls are TRBV6-5 and TRBJ1-2, with unresolved D. The V end was cut by 2 bases, the J end by 2 bases, with 6 bases between. Germline-derived CDR1 and CDR2 are MNHEY and SVGAGI. CDR3 length: 13 residues. The CDR3 coding sequence is TGTGCCAGCAGTTACATGGGAAACTATGGCTACACCTTC. It specifies CASSYMGNYGYTF.

The chain combines TRBV7-2 with TRBJ1-2; 7 bases are shared with TRBD1. CDR3 length equals 14 residues. Germline V lookup: CDR1 SGHTA, CDR2 FQGNSA. After removal of 5 bases from V and 3 bases from J, the junction contained 6 bases not matched to a gene. This CDR3 reads CASSPPGQYYGYTF. The CDR3 nucleotides read TGTGCCAGCAGCCCGCCGGGACAGTACTATGGCTACACCTTC.

This clone was observed at least ten times. Other DNA variants within this sample encode the same CDR3. The chain links TRBV30 to TRBJ1-1; the D gene is possibly TRBD1 (5 bases). Deletions cut 5 bases from V and 11 bases from J, with 15 bases between. Per germline, CDR1 GTSNPN and CDR2 SVGIG (reference sequence). CDR3 length equals 11 residues. The CDR3 loop is CAWGPGRLAFF. CDR3 bases: TGTGCCTGGGGACCGGGACGTTTGGCTTTCTTT.

This clone came up a few times. The chain links TRBV15 to TRBJ1-5; possibly TRBD1 for D (6 bases). Trimming removed 3 bases from V and 3 bases from J, with 12 bases in between. The CDR3 is 15 amino acids. CDR1 is LNHNV, CDR2 YYDKDF, per germline (reference sequence). CDR3 sequence: CATSRGGGSNQPQHF. The CDR3, as DNA: TGTGCCACCAGCAGGGGAGGGGGGTCCAATCAGCCCCAGCATTTT.

The chain joins TRBV11-2 to TRBJ2-5; D gene unclear. In germline, CDR1 is SGHAT, CDR2 FQNNGV. V lost 3 bases to trimming and J lost 1 base, with 6 bases between them. There are 13 residues in the CDR3. CDR3: CASSFASQETQYF. The CDR3 DNA reads TGTGCCAGCAGCTTTGCCTCCCAAGAGACCCAGTACTTC.

The chain recombines TRBV15 with TRBJ2-7; D may be TRBD1 (6 bases). CDR1 is LNHNV and CDR2 is YYDKDF in the germline V gene (reference sequence). This CDR3 has 15 amino acids. V lost 1 base and J 2 bases, leaving 12 bases between the germline ends. CDR3 nucleotide sequence: TGTGCCACCAGCAGAGCTCAACAGGGCCCCTACGAGCAGTACTTC. Translating it yields CATSRAQQGPYEQYF.

This clone showed up just a few times. CDR3 nucleotide sequence: TGCAGCGTTGAAGGGGGTCATGGCTACACCTTC. Its protein product is CSVEGGHGYTF. This sequence joins TRBV29-1 and TRBJ1-2; no clear D. CDR1 and CDR2 from the germline V gene are SQVTM and ANQGSEA. Trimming pared 1 base from V and 6 bases from J, leaving 6 bases between. The CDR3 consists of 11 residues. Combining the CDR3 with reference TRBV29-1 and TRBJ1-2 gives the whole variable domain SAVISQKPSRDICQRGTSLTIQCQVDSQVTMMFWYRQQPGQSLTLIATANQGSEATYESGFVIDKFPISRPNLTFSTLTVSNMSPEDSSIYLCSVEGGHGYTFGSGTRLTVV.

This clone showed up just once. The J gene is TRBJ2-1, the V gene TRBV27, with a weak D call TRBD1 (6 bases). Trimming cost V 5 bases and J 4 bases, with 15 bases left between them. Germline V gene data show CDR1 as MNHEY and CDR2 as SMNVEV (reference sequence). This CDR3 region has 15 residues. In DNA, the CDR3 is TGTGCCAGCAGTCTACGTGGGACACTTTACAATGAGCAGTTCTTC. This encodes CASSLRGTLYNEQFF.

With regard to this clone: A far larger clone is one nucleotide away, so this likely arose from a read error. The same CDR3 arises from other DNA sequences in this sample as well. The rearrangement joins TRBV11-2 to TRBJ2-1; D remains ambiguous. This CDR3 is 12 amino acids long. V lost 3 bases and J lost 1, with 1 base in between. Germline assignment: CDR1 SGHAT and CDR2 FQNNGV. CDR3: CASSFSYNEQFF. Written as DNA, the CDR3 is TGTGCCAGCAGCTTTTCCTACAATGAGCAGTTCTTC. The variable domain in full, with the rest retrieved from reference TRBV11-2 and TRBJ2-1, is EAGVAQSPRYKIIEKRQSVAFWCNPISGHATLYWYQQILGQGPKLLIQFQNNGVVDDSQLPKDRFSAERLKGVDSTLKIQPAKLEDSAVYLCASSFSYNEQFFGPGTRLTVL.

This clone was counted between two and nine times. This chain joins TRBV29-1 and TRBJ2-3; D gene uncertain. V lost 4 bases to trimming and J lost 0 bases, with 5 bases between them. The CDR3 is 12 residues long. Germline assignment: CDR1 SQVTM and CDR2 ANQGSEA. CDR3 sequence: CSVGGSTDTQYF. CDR3 DNA: TGCAGCGTTGGAGGCAGCACAGATACGCAGTATTTT.

Note on this clone: A far larger clone is just one base off, so this is likely a read error. Other DNA sequences in this sample translate to the same CDR3. The chain is built from TRBV30 and TRBJ2-2; maybe TRBD2 (5 bases). Germline V gene data show CDR1 as GTSNPN and CDR2 as SVGIG (reference sequence). The CDR3 has 14 residues. The CDR3 here is CAWSRVGLYGELFF. The CDR3 nucleotides are TGTGCCTGGAGTCGGGTAGGGTTGTACGGGGAGCTGTTCTTT.

This sequence joins TRBV19 and TRBJ1-4; 10 bases agree with TRBD1. Unmatched junction bases numbered 3, after V lost 6 bases and J lost 5 bases. The CDR3 sequence is 14 residues long. Germline CDR1 LNHDA, CDR2 SQIVND (reference sequence). The CDR3, as DNA: TGTGCCAGTAGCCAGGACAGGGGGAATGAAAAACTGTTTTTT. Encoded protein: CASSQDRGNEKLFF.

The chain uses TRBV29-1 and TRBJ2-5; D is unclear. CDR1 and CDR2 (germline): SQVTM, ANQGSEA. Trimming stripped 5 bases from V and 7 bases from J, with 11 bases between. This CDR3 region has 11 residues. The CDR3 sequence: CSVKAKGTQYF. CDR3 nucleotides: TGCAGCGTTAAAGCGAAGGGGACCCAGTACTTC.

The chain joins TRBV13 to TRBJ2-5, with 7 positions matching TRBD1. V shed 5 bases, J shed 2 bases, and the junction held 11 bases outside the gene matches. The CDR3 length is 16 residues. CDR1 is PRHDT and CDR2 is FYEKMQ in the germline V gene (reference sequence). Written as DNA, the CDR3 is TGTGCCAGCAGCCCGAGCCTCCGGGACAGTCAAGAGACCCAGTACTTC. Encoded protein: CASSPSLRDSQETQYF. Looking up the rest from reference TRBV13 and TRBJ2-5 gives the full variable domain: AAGVIQSPRHLIKEKRETATLKCYPIPRHDTVYWYQQGPGQDPQFLISFYEKMQSDKGSIPDRFSAQQFSDYHSELNMSSLELGDSALYFCASSPSLRDSQETQYFGPGTRLLVL.

V is TRBV7-6 and J is TRBJ2-7, with 10 nucleotides matching TRBD1. Germline CDR1 reads SGHVS; CDR2 reads FNYEAQ. The ends lost 5 bases at V and 2 bases at J; junction bases unmatched: 6. This CDR3 has 15 residues. The CDR3 protein is CASSRAGQGTYEQYF. CDR3 DNA: TGTGCCAGCAGCCGAGCGGGACAGGGGACCTACGAGCAGTACTTC.

The chain links TRBV4-2 to TRBJ2-3; 8 bases agree with TRBD2. CDR1 and CDR2 from the germline V gene are LGHNA and YNFKEQ. This CDR3 comprises 17 residues. V dropped 6 bases and J dropped 4; count of bases not matched to a gene: 15. The CDR3 sequence: CASRPRGGGRSPDTQYF. DNA of the CDR3: TGTGCCAGCAGACCCCGGGGGGGCGGGAGAAGCCCAGATACGCAGTATTTT.

The V call is TRBV5-6, the J call TRBJ2-3, with 7 bases lining up with TRBD2. There are 14 residues in the CDR3. Germline-derived CDR1 and CDR2 are SGHDT and YYEEEE. The V segment lost 4 bases and the J segment 0 bases; nucleotides outside the gene matches: 2. Here the CDR3 reads CASSTSASTDTQYF. CDR3 sequence (DNA): TGTGCCAGCAGCACTAGCGCTAGCACAGATACGCAGTATTTT.

This clone was counted only a few times. This sequence joins TRBV19 and TRBJ2-7; 8 positions agree with TRBD1. The trim removed 4 bases at V and 2 bases at J, leaving 4 bases unmatched. The CDR3 is 14 residues long. The V gene's germline CDR1 is LNHDA and CDR2 SQIVND (reference sequence). CDR3 protein: CASSTPGQAYEQYF. CDR3 in DNA: TGTGCCAGTAGTACCCCGGGACAGGCCTACGAGCAGTACTTC.

Comment on this clone: This likely reflects a read error, since a far larger clone is one base away. In the same sample, other DNA sequences code for this CDR3. The gene calls are TRBV4-1 and TRBJ2-3; 11 nucleotides line up with TRBD2. Germline V CDR1 and CDR2: MGHRA, YSYEKL. After removal of 5 bases from V and 5 bases from J, the junction contained 9 bases not matched to a gene. The CDR3 sequence is 16 residues long. The CDR3 bases are TGCGCCAGCAGCGCCCGTCTAGCGGGAGGAGGAGATACGCAGTATTTT. It encodes CASSARLAGGGDTQYF.

The gene calls are TRBV30 and TRBJ1-2; 7 nucleotides line up with TRBD1. V shed 0 bases, J shed 8 bases, and the junction held 9 bases outside the gene matches. Germline CDR1 reads GTSNPN; CDR2 reads SVGIG (reference sequence). The CDR3 totals 14 residues. CDR3 region: CAWSVYVTGLGYTF. The CDR3 coding sequence is TGTGCCTGGAGTGTATATGTGACAGGGCTGGGCTACACCTTC.